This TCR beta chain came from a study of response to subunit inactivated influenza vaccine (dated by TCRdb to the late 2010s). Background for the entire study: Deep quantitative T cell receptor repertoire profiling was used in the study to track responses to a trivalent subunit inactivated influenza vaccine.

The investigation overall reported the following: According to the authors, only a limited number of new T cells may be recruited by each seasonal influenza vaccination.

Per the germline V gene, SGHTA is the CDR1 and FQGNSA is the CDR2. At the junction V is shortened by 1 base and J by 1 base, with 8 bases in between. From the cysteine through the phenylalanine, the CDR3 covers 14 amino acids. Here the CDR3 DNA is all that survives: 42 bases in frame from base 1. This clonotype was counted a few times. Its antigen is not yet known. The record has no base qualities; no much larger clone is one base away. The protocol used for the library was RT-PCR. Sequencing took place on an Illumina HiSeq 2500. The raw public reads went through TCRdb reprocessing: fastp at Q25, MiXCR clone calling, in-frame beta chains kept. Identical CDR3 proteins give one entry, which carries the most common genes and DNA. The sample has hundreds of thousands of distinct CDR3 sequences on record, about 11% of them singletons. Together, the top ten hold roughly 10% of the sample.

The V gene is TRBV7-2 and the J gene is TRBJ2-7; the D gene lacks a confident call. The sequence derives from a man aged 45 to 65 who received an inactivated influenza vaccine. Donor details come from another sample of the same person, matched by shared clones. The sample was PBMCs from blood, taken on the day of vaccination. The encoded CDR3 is CASSLELPSYEQYF. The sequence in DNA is TGTGCCAGCAGCTTAGAACTACCTTCCTACGAGCAGTACTTC.